The 5 T cell receptor beta chains below come from one sample, sequenced in a study of response to subunit inactivated influenza vaccine. TCRdb recomputed calls from the RT-PCR reads with MiXCR, one row per CDR3 protein. The table records about 190,000 distinct CDR3 sequences, about 15% of them present only once. This specimen was CD8+ T cells sorted from PBMCs, taken roughly 5 days after vaccination. Receptor source: a man aged 45-65 years who received an inactivated influenza vaccine.

This clonotype appeared many times. The chain combines TRBV12-3 or TRBV12-4 with TRBJ2-5; D gene uncertain. CDR3 length equals 13 residues. Trimming stripped 6 bases from V and 5 bases from J, with 13 bases between. The CDR3 here is CASSLFSAETQYF. The CDR3 DNA sequence: TGTGCCAGCAGCCTATTCTCGGCGGAGACCCAGTACTTC.

The V and J genes are TRBV5-4 and TRBJ2-3; D is ambiguous. CDR1 is SGHNT and CDR2 is YYREEE in the germline V gene (reference sequence). The CDR3 has 15 residues. The V and J ends lost 0 bases and 4 bases respectively, with 12 bases between them. The CDR3 DNA is TGTGCCAGCAGCTTGGTGTTTAGTGGAGCAGATACGCAGTATTTT. It codes for CASSLVFSGADTQYF.

This clonotype was seen ten or more times. The chain employs TRBV27 and TRBJ2-1; 10 bases agree with TRBD2. Germline CDR1 reads MNHEY; CDR2 reads SMNVEV (reference sequence). J was trimmed by 7 bases and V by 5 bases; bases with no gene match: 5. This CDR3 comprises 14 residues. The chain's CDR3 is CASSAQTSGNEQFF. CDR3 sequence (DNA): TGTGCCAGCAGTGCACAGACTAGCGGGAATGAGCAGTTCTTC.

The chain uses TRBV12-3 or TRBV12-4 and TRBJ1-2; 9 nucleotides line up with TRBD1. CDR3 length: 16 residues. J lost 1 base, V lost 6 bases, and 9 bases had no gene match. This CDR3 is CASSGRDRELNYGYTF. The CDR3 coding sequence is TGTGCCAGCAGCGGCCGGGACAGGGAACTTAACTATGGCTACACCTTC.

At least ten counts were recorded for this clonotype. J is TRBJ1-1 and V is TRBV4-1, with D possibly TRBD1 on 6 matching bases. Trimming shortened V by 1 base and J by 5 bases, and 11 bases separated the two germline ends. Germline assignment: CDR1 MGHRA and CDR2 YSYEKL. The CDR3 spans 14 residues. For the CDR3, the DNA is TGCGCCAGCAGCCAAGGAACAGGGAGGACTGAAGCTTTCTTT. Its protein product is CASSQGTGRTEAFF.